This TCR beta chain stems from a study of blood T cell repertoires in COVID-19. Study context: The United States, Italy and Spain provided the acute and convalescent COVID-19 samples. PBMCs, B-cell-depleted T cells, or T cells provided the cDNA or gDNA that made up the material.

In the original workflow: Reference gene primer amplification gave nucleated cell count estimates. Measured with immunoSEQ multiplex PCR; TCRdb has only the in-frame clones, and not every one. V and J calls and clone size come straight from that table; D and trimming were deduced from the DNA. The sample has 60,000 or so clones; over 70% are singletons. The germline V and J ends were trimmed by 6 bases and 4 bases, with 12 bases remaining between them. This CDR3 is 13 amino acids long. Per the germline V gene, CDR1 is SEHNR and CDR2 is FQNEAQ (reference sequence). The sample comprised peripheral blood. The receptor was isolated from a man aged 25 to 40 with COVID-19, enrolled during active disease. The chain recombines TRBV7-9 with TRBJ1-2, with D perhaps TRBD1 (6 bases). The CDR3 nucleotides are TGTGCCAGCAGAGGCACAGGGACCTATGGCTACACCTTC. Residues: CASRGTGTYGYTF.